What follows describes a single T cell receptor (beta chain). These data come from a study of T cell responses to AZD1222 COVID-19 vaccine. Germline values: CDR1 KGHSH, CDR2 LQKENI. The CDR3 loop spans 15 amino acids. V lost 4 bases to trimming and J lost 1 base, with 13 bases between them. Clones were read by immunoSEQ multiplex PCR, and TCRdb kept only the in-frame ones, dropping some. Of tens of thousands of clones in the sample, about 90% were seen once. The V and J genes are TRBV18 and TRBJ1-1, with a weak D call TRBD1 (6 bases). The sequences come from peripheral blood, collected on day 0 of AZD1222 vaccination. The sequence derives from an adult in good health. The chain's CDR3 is CASSLAGQPNTEAFF. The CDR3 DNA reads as TGTGCCAGCTCACTAGCGGGACAACCGAACACTGAAGCTTTCTTT.